Below are 8 T cell receptor beta chains sequenced from a single sample in a study of beta chain features in type 1 diabetes. These receptors have no known antigen. Sequenced material consisted of expressed TCRB transcripts (all of the isolated RNA was reverse transcribed). Only in-frame clones appear in the TCRdb table, and some are missing; sequencing was by immunoSEQ multiplex PCR. Here the sample spans about 740,000 clones, roughly 13% being singletons. General study findings and limits: All four CD4+ subsets of Type 1 diabetes patients contained TCRB CDR3s that were moderately but significantly shorter.

Sequenced input: naive CD4+ T cells from blood. The origin of the receptors is a young man with type 1 diabetes.

This clone was observed a few times. The J gene is TRBJ1-5, the V gene TRBV30; D is possibly TRBD1 (6 bases). V gave up 0 bases and J gave up 9 bases, with 15 bases separating them. From germline, CDR1 is GTSNPN and CDR2 SVGIG (reference sequence). The CDR3 length is 14 residues. CDR3 amino acids: CAWSVSGAVGPQHF. The CDR3 coding sequence is TGTGCCTGGAGTGTATCAGGGGCGGTAGGGCCCCAGCATTTT. Combining the CDR3 with reference TRBV30 and TRBJ1-5 gives the whole variable domain SQTIHQWPATLVQPVGSPLSLECTVEGTSNPNLYWYRQAAGRGLQLLFYSVGIGQISSEVPQNLSASRPQDRQFILSSKKLLLSDSGFYLCAWSVSGAVGPQHFGDGTRLSIL.

The chain uses TRBV5-1 and TRBJ2-3, with TRBD1 as a possible D gene (6 bases). Per the germline V gene, CDR1 is SGHRS and CDR2 is YFSETQ. This CDR3 is 14 amino acids long. Trimming left V 4 bases short and J 3 bases short, with 12 bases between. CDR3 nucleotide sequence: TGCGCCAGCAGCACGAACAGGGAGACAGATACGCAGTATTTT. Protein sequence: CASSTNRETDTQYF.

This clone has just a few counts. The V gene is TRBV6-5, the J gene TRBJ1-6; the match to TRBD1 covers 7 bases. V gave up 11 bases and J gave up 7 bases; unmatched junction bases: 8. The length of the CDR3 is 13 residues. Germline loops: CDR1 MNHEY, CDR2 SVGAGI. The CDR3 is CASHGQVNSPLHF. Here the CDR3 DNA reads TGTGCCTCCCACGGACAGGTCAATTCACCCCTCCACTTT.

V usage is TRBV30 and J usage is TRBJ1-2; no definite D call. Germline lookup yields CDR1 GTSNPN and CDR2 SVGIG (reference sequence). This CDR3 spans 12 amino acids. V shed 8 bases and J shed 5 bases, with 15 bases lying between them. CDR3 in DNA: TGTGCCCGCTTACTGGGGAATTATGGCTACACCTTC. This translates into CARLLGNYGYTF.

The chain has TRBV14 and TRBJ1-6, with D unresolved. Per germline, CDR1 SGHDN and CDR2 FVKESK. Trimming removed 4 bases at V and 10 bases at J, with 11 bases between. The CDR3 runs to 13 residues. The CDR3 is CASSPLKGSPLHF. CDR3 DNA sequence: TGTGCCAGCAGCCCGCTTAAGGGCTCACCCCTCCACTTT.

The chain employs TRBV5-4 and TRBJ2-1; 11 nucleotides align to TRBD2. CDR1 and CDR2 from the germline V gene are SGHNT and YYREEE (reference sequence). V dropped 6 bases and J dropped 5; count of bases not matched to a gene: 10. The CDR3 has 16 amino acids. The CDR3 bases are TGTGCCAGCACCCTTGGGCCTAGCGGGGGGCACAATGAGCAGTTCTTC. Amino acid sequence: CASTLGPSGGHNEQFF.

This chain uses TRBV30 with TRBJ2-1, with 7 positions matching TRBD1. This CDR3 region has 14 residues. V shed 3 bases, J shed 5 bases, and the junction held 7 bases outside the gene matches. Germline CDR1 and CDR2: GTSNPN and SVGIG (reference sequence). The CDR3 DNA sequence: TGTGCCTGGAGAGACCGGGACAGTCACAATGAGCAGTTCTTC. Its translation is CAWRDRDSHNEQFF.

Only a few counts were recorded for this clone. The chain combines TRBV7-9 with TRBJ2-3, with D uncertain. V lost 1 base to trimming and J lost 6 bases, with 11 bases between them. Germline CDR1 is SEHNR and CDR2 is FQNEAQ (reference sequence). The CDR3 runs 14 residues. This chain's CDR3 is CASSLGAHSDTQYF. As DNA, the CDR3 is TGTGCCAGCAGCTTAGGGGCGCACTCGGATACGCAGTATTTT. Full variable domain (rest looked up from reference TRBV7-9 and TRBJ2-3): DTGVSQNPRHKITKRGQNVTFRCDPISEHNRLYWYRQTLGQGPEFLTYFQNEAQLEKSRLLSDRFSAERPKGSFSTLEIQRTEQGDSAMYLCASSLGAHSDTQYFGPGTRLTVL.